This TCR beta chain was documented in a study of Ad26.COV2.S vaccination and SARS-CoV-2 variants. Across the whole study: Dosing was one shot or two shots 56 days apart.

CDR1 is SNHLY and CDR2 is FYNNEI in the germline V gene. The CDR3 totals 14 residues. V gave up 8 bases and J gave up 1 base; unmatched junction bases: 7. Specified treatment: some 20 received Ad26.COV2.S at low or high dose, single or two shots; 5 received placebo; per-sample allocation not given. The samples were gathered on day 63 after the first injection of vaccine or placebo. Wuhan-strain SARS-CoV-2 spike was expressed by the Ad26 vector that made up the vaccine. Some clones are missing from TCRdb's copy, which holds only in-frame ones; the method was immunoSEQ multiplex PCR. The sample has 400,000 to 450,000 clones; around 90% are singletons.

Material: peripheral blood, obtained in a trial of Ad26.COV2.S vaccine versus placebo. This receptor was identified in a person between 18 and 65 years old who received the Ad26.COV2.S COVID-19 vaccine or a placebo. The chain has TRBV2 and TRBJ2-7; 8 bases line up with TRBD1. CDR3: CASYDRGRSYEQYF. CDR3 nucleotide sequence: TGTGCCAGCTACGACAGGGGCCGATCCTACGAGCAGTACTTC.